This T cell receptor beta chain was obtained from a study of identical twins. Only a few counts were recorded for this clonotype. The target antigen is unknown. Study conclusions and caveats: Abundant beta clonotypes from cord blood had fewer insertions, unlike memory repertoires, which showed none. Where out-of-frame alpha sequences were twin-shared, they showed excess low generation probability. Findings came from cross-sectional statistics, without long-term follow-up of donors.

Unique molecular identifiers were present on the cDNA, which also gained a universal primer site by template switching. MiXCR was run by TCRdb on the 5' RACE reads, yielding one entry per CDR3 protein. The table lists roughly 1.6 million distinct CDR3 sequences, about 31% of them singletons. The CDR3 sequence is 13 residues long. Germline V gives CDR1 LGHDT, CDR2 YNNKEL (reference sequence). V was cut by 1 base and J by 4 bases, with 6 bases left in between. The sequencing sample was made of cord blood. This clonotype originated in a newborn girl in good health. This chain joins TRBV3-1 and TRBJ2-3; D is undetermined. The CDR3 protein is CASSQGVSDTQYF. The CDR3 DNA sequence: TGTGCCAGCAGCCAAGGGGTATCAGATACGCAGTATTTT.